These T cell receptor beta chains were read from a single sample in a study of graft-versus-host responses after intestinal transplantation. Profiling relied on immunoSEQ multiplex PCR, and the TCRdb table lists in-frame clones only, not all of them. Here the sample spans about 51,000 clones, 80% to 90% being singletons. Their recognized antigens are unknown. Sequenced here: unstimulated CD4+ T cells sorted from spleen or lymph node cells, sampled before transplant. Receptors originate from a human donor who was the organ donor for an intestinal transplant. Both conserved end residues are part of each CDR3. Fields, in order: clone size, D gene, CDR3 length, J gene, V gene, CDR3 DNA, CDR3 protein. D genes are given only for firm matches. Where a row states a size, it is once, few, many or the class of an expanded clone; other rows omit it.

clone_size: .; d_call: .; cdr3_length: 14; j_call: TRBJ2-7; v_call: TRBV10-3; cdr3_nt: TGTGCCATCAGTCTGGGGGGAAGCTCCTACGAGCAGTACTTC; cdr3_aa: CAISLGGSSYEQYF
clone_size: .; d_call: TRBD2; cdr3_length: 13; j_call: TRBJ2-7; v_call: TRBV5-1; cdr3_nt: TGCGCCAGCACCGGGACTAGCGGATACGAGCAGTACTTC; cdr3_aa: CASTGTSGYEQYF
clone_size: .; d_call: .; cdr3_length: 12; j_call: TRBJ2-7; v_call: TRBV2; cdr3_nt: TGTGCCAGCAGACTAGATTCCTACGAGCAGTACTTC; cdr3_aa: CASRLDSYEQYF
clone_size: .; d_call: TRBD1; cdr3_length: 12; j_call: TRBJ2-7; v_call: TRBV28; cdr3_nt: TGTGCCAGCACCTTACAGGGGGACGAGCAGTACTTC; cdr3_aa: CASTLQGDEQYF
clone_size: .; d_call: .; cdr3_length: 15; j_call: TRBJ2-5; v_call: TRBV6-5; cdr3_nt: TGTGCCAGCAGTCACCTTAACAGGGCCGGGGAGACCCAGTACTTC; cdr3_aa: CASSHLNRAGETQYF
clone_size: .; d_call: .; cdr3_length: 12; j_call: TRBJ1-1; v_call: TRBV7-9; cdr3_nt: TGTGCCAGCAGTTCGGGAGGCACTGAAGCTTTCTTT; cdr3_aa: CASSSGGTEAFF
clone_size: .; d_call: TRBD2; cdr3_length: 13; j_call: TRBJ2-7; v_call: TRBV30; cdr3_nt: TGTGCCTGGAGTAGGAAAGCGGGAGTTGAGCAGTACTTC; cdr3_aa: CAWSRKAGVEQYF
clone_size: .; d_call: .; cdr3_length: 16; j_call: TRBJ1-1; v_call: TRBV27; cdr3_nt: TGTGCCAGCAGTTTAAGATCAGGGCTACTGAACACTGAAGCTTTCTTT; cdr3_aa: CASSLRSGLLNTEAFF
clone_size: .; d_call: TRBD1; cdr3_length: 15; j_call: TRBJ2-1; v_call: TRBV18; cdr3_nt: TGTGCCAGCTCACCACCGACAGGGCGGTACAATGAGCAGTTCTTC; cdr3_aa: CASSPPTGRYNEQFF
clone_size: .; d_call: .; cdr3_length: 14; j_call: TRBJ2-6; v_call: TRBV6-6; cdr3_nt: TGTGCCAGCAGTATCAGGGCTGGGGCCAACGTCCTGACTTTC; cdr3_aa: CASSIRAGANVLTF
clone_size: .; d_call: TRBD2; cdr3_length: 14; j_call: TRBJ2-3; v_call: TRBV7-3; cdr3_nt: TGTGCCAGCAGAGCGGGAGCGAACACAGATACGCAGTATTTT; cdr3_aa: CASRAGANTDTQYF
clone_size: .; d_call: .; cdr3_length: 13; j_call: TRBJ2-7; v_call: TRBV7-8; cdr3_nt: TGTGCCAGCAGCCACTCGGGGTACTACGAGCAGTACTTC; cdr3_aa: CASSHSGYYEQYF
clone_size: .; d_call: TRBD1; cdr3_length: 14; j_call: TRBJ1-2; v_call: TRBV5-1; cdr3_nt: TGCGCCAGCAGCTTACAGGGGAATTCATATGGCTACACCTTC; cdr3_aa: CASSLQGNSYGYTF
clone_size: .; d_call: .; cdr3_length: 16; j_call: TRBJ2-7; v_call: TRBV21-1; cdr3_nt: TGTGCCAGCAGCAAGGTAAGAGACAGGGAGAATTGCGAGCAGTACTTC; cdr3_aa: CASSKVRDRENCEQYF
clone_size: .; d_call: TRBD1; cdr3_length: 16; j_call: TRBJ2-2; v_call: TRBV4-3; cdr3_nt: TGCGCCAGCAGCCCCCCAGGGACAGGGAACACCGGGGAGCTGTTTTTT; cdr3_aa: CASSPPGTGNTGELFF
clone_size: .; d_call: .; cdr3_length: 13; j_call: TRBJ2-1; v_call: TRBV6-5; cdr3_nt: TGTGCCAGCAGGAACCGGGAAAACAATGAGCAGTTCTTC; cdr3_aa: CASRNRENNEQFF
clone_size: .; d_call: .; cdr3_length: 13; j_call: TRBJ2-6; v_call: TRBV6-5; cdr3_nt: TGTGCCAGCATGAGCTCTGGGGCCAACGTCCTGACTTTC; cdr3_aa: CASMSSGANVLTF
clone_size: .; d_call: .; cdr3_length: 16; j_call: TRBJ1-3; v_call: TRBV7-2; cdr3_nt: TGTGCCAGCAGCTTACGTCGGGGGGGTTCTGGAAACACCATATATTTT; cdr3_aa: CASSLRRGGSGNTIYF
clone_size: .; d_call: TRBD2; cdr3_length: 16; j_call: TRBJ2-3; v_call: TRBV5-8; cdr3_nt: TGTGCCAGCAGCCGGGGTGGACTAGCGGGAGTAGATACGCAGTATTTT; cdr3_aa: CASSRGGLAGVDTQYF
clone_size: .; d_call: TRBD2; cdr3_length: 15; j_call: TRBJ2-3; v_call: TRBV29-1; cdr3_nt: TGCAGCGCGGGTAGCGGGAGTGGGATCACAGATACGCAGTATTTT; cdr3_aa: CSAGSGSGITDTQYF
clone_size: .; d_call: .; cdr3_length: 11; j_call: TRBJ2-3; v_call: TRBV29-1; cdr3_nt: TGCAGCGTTGGGCCCACAGATACGCAGTATTTT; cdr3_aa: CSVGPTDTQYF
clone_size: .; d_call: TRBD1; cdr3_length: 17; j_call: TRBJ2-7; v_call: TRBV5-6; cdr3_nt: TGTGCCAGCAGCTTGAGAGGGACAGGAGGCGGCACGTACGAGCAGTACTTC; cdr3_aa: CASSLRGTGGGTYEQYF
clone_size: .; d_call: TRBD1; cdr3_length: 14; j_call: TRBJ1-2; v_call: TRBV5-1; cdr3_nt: TGCGCCAGCAGCACGGGGACAGGGGTTGGTGGCTACACCTTC; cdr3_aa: CASSTGTGVGGYTF
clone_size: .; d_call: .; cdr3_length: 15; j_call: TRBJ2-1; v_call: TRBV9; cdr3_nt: TGTGCCAGCAGCGGCCCGGTTAGCTCCTACAATGAGCAGTTCTTC; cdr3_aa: CASSGPVSSYNEQFF
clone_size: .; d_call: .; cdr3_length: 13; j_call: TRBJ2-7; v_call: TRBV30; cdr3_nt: TGTGCCTGGAGTGTATTATTAAACTACGAGCAGTACTTC; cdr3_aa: CAWSVLLNYEQYF
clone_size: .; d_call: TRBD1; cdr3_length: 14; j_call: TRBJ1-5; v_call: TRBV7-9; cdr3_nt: TGTGCCAGCAGCTTAGGGACAGGGAATCAGCCCCAGCATTTT; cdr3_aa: CASSLGTGNQPQHF
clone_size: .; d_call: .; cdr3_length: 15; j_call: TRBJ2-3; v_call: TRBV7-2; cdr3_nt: TGTGCCAGCAGCCCGAGGGGGGTAGCGGGAGATACGCAGTATTTT; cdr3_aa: CASSPRGVAGDTQYF
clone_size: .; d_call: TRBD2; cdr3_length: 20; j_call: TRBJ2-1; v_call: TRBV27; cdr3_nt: TGTGCCAGCAGTTTCCTCCTAGCGGGAGGGCACAAACCCACCTACAATGAGCAGTTCTTC; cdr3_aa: CASSFLLAGGHKPTYNEQFF
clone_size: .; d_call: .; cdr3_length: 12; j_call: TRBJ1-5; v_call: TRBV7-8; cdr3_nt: TGTGCCAGCAGCCCCTCAGGGTGGCCCCAGCATTTT; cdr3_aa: CASSPSGWPQHF
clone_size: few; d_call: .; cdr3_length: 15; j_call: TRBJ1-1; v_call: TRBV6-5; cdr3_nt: TGTGCCAGCAGTTACGGAAACAGCCGCCTAACTGAAGCTTTCTTT; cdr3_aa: CASSYGNSRLTEAFF
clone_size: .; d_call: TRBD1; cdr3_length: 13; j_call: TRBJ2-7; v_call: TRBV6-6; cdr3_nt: TGTGCCAGCAGATTACGGACAGGAAGCGAGCAGTACTTC; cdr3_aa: CASRLRTGSEQYF
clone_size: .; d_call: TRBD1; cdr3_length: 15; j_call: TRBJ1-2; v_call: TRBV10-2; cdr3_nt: TGCGCCAGCAGTGAGTCGACGACAGGGGGAGATCGCTACACCTTC; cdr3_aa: CASSESTTGGDRYTF
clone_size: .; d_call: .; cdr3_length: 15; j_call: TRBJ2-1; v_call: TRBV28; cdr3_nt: TGTGCCAGCAGACTTCTTACTAGCTCCTACAATGAGCAGTTCTTC; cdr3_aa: CASRLLTSSYNEQFF
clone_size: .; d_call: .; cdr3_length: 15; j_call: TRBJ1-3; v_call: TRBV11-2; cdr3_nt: TGTGCCAGCAGCTTACAGGTACTCTCTGGAAACACCATATATTTT; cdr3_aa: CASSLQVLSGNTIYF
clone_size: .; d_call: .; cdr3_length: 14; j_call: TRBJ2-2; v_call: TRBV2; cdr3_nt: TGTGCCAGCAGCGAGGACAGACCGACCGGGGAGCTGTTTTTT; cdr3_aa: CASSEDRPTGELFF
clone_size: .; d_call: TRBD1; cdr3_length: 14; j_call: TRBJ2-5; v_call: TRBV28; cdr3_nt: TGTGCCAGCAGTGGGGACAGGAACGCCGGGACCCAGTACTTC; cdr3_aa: CASSGDRNAGTQYF
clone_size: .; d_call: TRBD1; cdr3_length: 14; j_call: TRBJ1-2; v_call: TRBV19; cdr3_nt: TGTGCCAGTAGTAGGGGACAGGAAATCTATGGCTACACCTTC; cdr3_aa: CASSRGQEIYGYTF